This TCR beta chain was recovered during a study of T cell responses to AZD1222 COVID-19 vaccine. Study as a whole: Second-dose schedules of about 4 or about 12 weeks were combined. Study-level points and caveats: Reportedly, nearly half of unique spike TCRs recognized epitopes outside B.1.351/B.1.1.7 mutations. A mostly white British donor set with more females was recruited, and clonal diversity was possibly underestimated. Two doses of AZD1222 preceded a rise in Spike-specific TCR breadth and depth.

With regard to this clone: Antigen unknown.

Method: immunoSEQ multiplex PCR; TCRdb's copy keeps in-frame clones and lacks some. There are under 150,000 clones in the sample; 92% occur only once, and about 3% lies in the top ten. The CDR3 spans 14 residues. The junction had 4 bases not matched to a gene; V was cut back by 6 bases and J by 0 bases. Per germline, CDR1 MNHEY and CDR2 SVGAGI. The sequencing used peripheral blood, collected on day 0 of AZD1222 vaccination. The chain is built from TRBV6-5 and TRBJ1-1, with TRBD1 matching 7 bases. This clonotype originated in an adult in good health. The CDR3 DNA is TGTGCCAGCAGAGGGGGACAGCTGAACACTGAAGCTTTCTTT. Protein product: CASRGGQLNTEAFF.